This entry describes one TCR beta chain. Its antigen is not identified. These data come from a study of lymphopenia after photon versus proton radiotherapy. Study results and caveats: Relative stability marked proton patients; photon patients lost diversity and naive cells.

Sequencing used immunoSEQ multiplex PCR; TCRdb keeps in-frame clones, though not all of them. The table includes 150,000 or so clones, about 85% detected once. Germline V gene sequence: CDR1 LGHNA, CDR2 YNFKEQ. CDR3 length: 14 amino acids. The ends were cut back, 1 base at V and 3 bases at J, with 7 bases in the middle. Sequencing was performed on peripheral blood, taken from a patient treated with photon-based radiotherapy. This sequence originates from a man aged 45-65 years with gastric cancer. The chain joins TRBV4-2 to TRBJ2-1; D not certain. CDR3 in DNA: TGTGCCAGCAGCCAAGCCATAAACTACAATGAGCAGTTCTTC. It yields the protein CASSQAINYNEQFF.